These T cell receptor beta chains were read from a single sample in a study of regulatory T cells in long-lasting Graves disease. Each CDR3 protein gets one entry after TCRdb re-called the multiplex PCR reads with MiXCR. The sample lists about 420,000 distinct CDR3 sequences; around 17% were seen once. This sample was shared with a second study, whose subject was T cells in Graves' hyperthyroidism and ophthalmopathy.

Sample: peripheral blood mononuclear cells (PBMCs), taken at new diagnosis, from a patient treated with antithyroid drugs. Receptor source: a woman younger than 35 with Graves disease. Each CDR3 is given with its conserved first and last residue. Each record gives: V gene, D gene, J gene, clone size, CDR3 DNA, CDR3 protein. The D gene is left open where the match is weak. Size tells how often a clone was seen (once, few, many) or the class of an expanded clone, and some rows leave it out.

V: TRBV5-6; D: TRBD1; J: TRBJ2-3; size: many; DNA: TGTGCCAGCAGCTTGGTCGGGACAGGGGGCACAGATACGCAGTATTTT; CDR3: CASSLVGTGGTDTQYF
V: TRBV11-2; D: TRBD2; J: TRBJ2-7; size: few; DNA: TGTGCCAGCAGCTTAGGTGGGACTAGCGGGCTACCGGGCTACGAGCAGTACTTC; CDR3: CASSLGGTSGLPGYEQYF
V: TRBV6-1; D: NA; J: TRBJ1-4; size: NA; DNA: TGTGCCAGCAGCCGGGAGGCAACTAATGAAAAACTGTTTTTT; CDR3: CASSREATNEKLFF
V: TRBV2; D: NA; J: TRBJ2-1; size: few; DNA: TGTGCCAGCGCAATAGGTACGAGCTCCTACAATGAGCAGTTCTTC; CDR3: CASAIGTSSYNEQFF
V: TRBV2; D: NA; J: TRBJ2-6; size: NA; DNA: TGTGCCAGCAGTGAGGTGGGGCGAGGCTCTGGGGCCAACGTCCTGACTTTC; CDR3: CASSEVGRGSGANVLTF
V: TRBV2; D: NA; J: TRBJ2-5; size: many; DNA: TGTGCCAGCAGTGAAGCGCTTGCCGGCAAGAAGACCCAGTACTTC; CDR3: CASSEALAGKKTQYF
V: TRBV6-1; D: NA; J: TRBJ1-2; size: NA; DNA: TGTGCCAGCAGAAACAATCATGGCTACACCTTC; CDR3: CASRNNHGYTF
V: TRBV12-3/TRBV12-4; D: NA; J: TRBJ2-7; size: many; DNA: TGTGCCAGCAGTTATTCGACACCTTCCTACGAGCAGTACTTC; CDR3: CASSYSTPSYEQYF
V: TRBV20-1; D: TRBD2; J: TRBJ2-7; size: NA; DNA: TGCAGTGCCACACCAGCGGGAGGCTACGAGCAGTACTTC; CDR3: CSATPAGGYEQYF
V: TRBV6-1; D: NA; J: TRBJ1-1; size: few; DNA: TGTGCCAGCAGTGCAAAGGGGGGCAGGGGCACTGAAGCTTTCTTT; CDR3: CASSAKGGRGTEAFF
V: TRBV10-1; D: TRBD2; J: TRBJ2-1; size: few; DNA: TGCGCCAGCAGTATCCCGAGCGGGAGGACCAATGAGCAGTTCTTC; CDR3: CASSIPSGRTNEQFF
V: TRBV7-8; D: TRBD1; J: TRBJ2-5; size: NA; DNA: TGTGCCAGCAGCTCATTCCGGACAGGGCAAGAGACCCAGTACTTC; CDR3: CASSSFRTGQETQYF
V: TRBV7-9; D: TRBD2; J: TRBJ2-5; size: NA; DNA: TGTGCCAGCAGCCGAATAGCGGGAGAGGGGGAGACCCAGTACTTC; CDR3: CASSRIAGEGETQYF
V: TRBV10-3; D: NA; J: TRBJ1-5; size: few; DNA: TGTGCCATCAGTGAGGAATATAGGGACCGAAATCAGCCCCAGCATTTT; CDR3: CAISEEYRDRNQPQHF
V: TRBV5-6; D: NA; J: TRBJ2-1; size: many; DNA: TGTGCCAGCAGCTTGGTGCGCTCCTCCCCCTTGAATGAGCAGTTCTTC; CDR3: CASSLVRSSPLNEQFF
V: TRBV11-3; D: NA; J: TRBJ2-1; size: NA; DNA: TGTGCCAGCAGCTTACTCCCAGGGGCGGGAATTAGGCAGTTCTTC; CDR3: CASSLLPGAGIRQFF